A single sample is the source of the 24 T cell receptor beta chains below, sequenced in a study of blood T cell repertoires in COVID-19. Only in-frame clones appear in the TCRdb table, and some are missing; sequencing was by immunoSEQ multiplex PCR. This repertoire shows roughly 220,000 clones, about nine tenths found once; its top ten account for over 3%. Sequences were obtained from PBMCs or T cells enriched from blood (not recorded which). The origin of the receptors is a woman between 40 and 55 years old with acute COVID-19.

The V gene is TRBV15, the J gene TRBJ1-4; 7 positions match TRBD1. The germline V gene has CDR1 LNHNV and CDR2 YYDKDF (reference sequence). The CDR3 sequence is 17 residues long. Germline trimming cut 2 bases from V and 4 bases from J; bases unmatched to any gene: 10. The CDR3: CATSRSREGAYNEKLFF. The CDR3 nucleotides read TGTGCCACCAGCAGATCTCGGGAGGGGGCTTATAATGAAAAACTGTTTTTT.

This clone was seen more than once but under ten times. The CDR3 is CASSQATSPGLLYKGYTF. The CDR3 nucleotides are TGTGCCAGCAGCCAAGCAACTTCCCCGGGACTCCTTTATAAGGGCTACACCTTC. This chain joins TRBV3-1 (or the pseudogene TRBV3-2) and TRBJ1-2, with D perhaps TRBD1 (5 bases). V was clipped by 1 base and J by 8 bases, with 26 bases between them. CDR3 length equals 18 residues. CDR1 and CDR2 from the germline V gene are LGHDT and YNNKEL (reference sequence).

The chain has TRBV30 and TRBJ1-1; D not resolved. Trimming pared 7 bases from V and 1 base from J, leaving 7 bases between. This CDR3 contains 11 residues. CDR1 and CDR2 (germline): GTSNPN, SVGIG (reference sequence). CDR3 DNA: TGTGCCTTGACAAGGAACACTGAAGCTTTCTTT. Translation: CALTRNTEAFF.

This clone was recorded once. This chain uses TRBV30 with TRBJ1-2, with 10 positions matching TRBD1. V trimming: 3 bases; J trimming: 8 bases; junction bases outside the gene matches: 18. The germline V gene has CDR1 GTSNPN and CDR2 SVGIG (reference sequence). This CDR3 has 17 amino acids. Written as DNA, the CDR3 is TGTGCCTGGAGCAGGGGGGAACCTTCCGGGACAGGGGACGGCTACACCTTC. Translating gives CAWSRGEPSGTGDGYTF.

The V gene is TRBV7-3, the J gene TRBJ1-1; no reliable D call. This CDR3 has 11 residues. Trimming shortened V by 10 bases and J by 6 bases, and 12 bases separated the two germline ends. In germline, CDR1 is SGHTA, CDR2 FQGTGA. The CDR3 nucleotides are TGTGCCACCCGAAGCGGGCCTGAAGCTTTCTTT. It is translated as CATRSGPEAFF.

The gene calls are TRBV18 and TRBJ1-1; 7 nucleotides agree with TRBD1. Germline V CDR1 and CDR2: KGHSH, LQKENI. The CDR3 is 15 amino acids. The trim removed 6 bases at V and 1 base at J, leaving 8 bases unmatched. The CDR3 spells CASSPNQGENTEAFF. In DNA, the CDR3 is TGTGCCAGCTCCCCGAACCAGGGGGAGAACACTGAAGCTTTCTTT.

The chain joins TRBV29-1 to TRBJ1-1; D is possibly TRBD1 (6 bases). The CDR3 is 13 residues long. Trimming removed 6 bases from V and 3 bases from J, with 14 bases in between. Germline V gene lookup returns CDR1 SQVTM and CDR2 ANQGSEA. The CDR3 protein is CSVKQGVYTEAFF. DNA for the CDR3: TGCAGCGTAAAACAGGGCGTATACACTGAAGCTTTCTTT.

The genes are TRBV18 and TRBJ2-7; 8 bases fit TRBD1. The CDR3 contains 14 residues. CDR1 KGHSH and CDR2 LQKENI come from the germline V gene. V gave up 5 bases and J gave up 2 bases; unmatched junction bases: 5. Here the CDR3 reads CASSTGQGPYEQYF. In nucleotides, the CDR3 is TGTGCCAGCTCAACCGGACAGGGTCCCTACGAGCAGTACTTC.

This clone has more than one count but fewer than ten. The CDR3 reads CASSLQAVSGNTIYF. As DNA, the CDR3 is TGTGCCAGCAGCCTCCAAGCCGTCTCTGGAAACACCATATATTTT. The rearrangement joins TRBV3-1 (or the pseudogene TRBV3-2) to TRBJ1-3; D is unclear. This CDR3 has 15 amino acids. The V and J ends lost 4 bases and 0 bases respectively, with 10 bases between them. CDR1 LGHDT and CDR2 YNNKEL come from the germline V gene (reference sequence).

The V gene is TRBV6-5, the J gene TRBJ2-1; D is possibly TRBD1 (6 bases). Germline V gene data show CDR1 as MNHEY and CDR2 as SVGAGI. Trimming pared 4 bases from V and 6 bases from J, leaving 16 bases between. There are 15 residues in the CDR3. CDR3 in amino acids: CASSFGQGLRNEQFF. Here the CDR3 DNA reads TGTGCCAGCAGTTTTGGGCAGGGGCTGCGCAATGAGCAGTTCTTC.

The chain has TRBV10-2 and TRBJ1-2; TRBD1 aligns across 11 bases. The CDR3 has 13 residues. The germline CDR1 and CDR2 sequences are WSHSY and SAAADI. V dropped 6 bases and J dropped 6; count of bases not matched to a gene: 3. This CDR3 is CASSRTGGDGYTF. DNA of the CDR3: TGCGCCAGCAGCCGGACAGGGGGCGATGGCTACACCTTC.

This clone occurred once. This chain connects TRBV27 to TRBJ2-3, with unresolved D. Trimming took off 7 bases at V and 1 base at J, with 9 bases between the two ends. The CDR3 loop spans 13 amino acids. CDR1 is MNHEY and CDR2 is SMNVEV in the germline V gene (reference sequence). DNA of the CDR3: TGTGCCAGCACCCGAGTGGGCACAGATACGCAGTATTTT. Translated, it gives CASTRVGTDTQYF.

The chain carries TRBV5-5 and TRBJ1-5, with D possibly being TRBD1 (6 bases). Trimming shortened V by 1 base and J by 4 bases, and 15 bases separated the two germline ends. The CDR3 runs 16 residues. Germline loops: CDR1 SGHKS, CDR2 YYEKEE (reference sequence). The CDR3 DNA reads as TGTGCCAGCAGCTTGAAGGTACAGGGATGGAATCAGCCCCAGCATTTT. Translating gives CASSLKVQGWNQPQHF.

The CDR3 region is CASRDPGGSGNTIYF. CDR3 bases: TGTGCCAGCAGGGACCCAGGGGGTTCAGGAAACACCATATATTTT. This rearrangement joins TRBV6-5 to TRBJ1-3; 7 bases are a match to TRBD1. CDR1 is MNHEY, CDR2 SVGAGI, per germline. This CDR3 contains 15 residues. With 6 bases clipped from V and 4 bases from J, the junction kept 9 bases outside the gene matches.

A single count supports this clone. The chain carries TRBV27 and TRBJ1-2, with TRBD1 identical over 7 bases. The germline V gene encodes CDR1 MNHEY and CDR2 SMNVEV (reference sequence). CDR3 size: 15 residues. Losses at the gene ends were 5 bases for V and 4 bases for J; bases not matched to a gene: 10. CDR3 in DNA: TGTGCCAGCAGTCCCTCATCGACAGGGCGCTATGGCTACACCTTC. Translated: CASSPSSTGRYGYTF.

V gene TRBV6-5 combines with J gene TRBJ2-5; D is uncertain. Trimming pared 4 bases from V and 5 bases from J, leaving 14 bases between. Germline CDR1 is MNHEY and CDR2 is SVGAGI. The CDR3 spans 14 residues. The CDR3 DNA reads as TGTGCCAGCAGTTCGTCCTATACCGGGGAGACCCAGTACTTC. It encodes CASSSSYTGETQYF.

The chain carries TRBV7-9 and TRBJ2-7; D gene unclear. V lost 1 base, J lost 3 bases, and 7 bases lay in between. Germline CDR1 is SEHNR and CDR2 is FQNEAQ (reference sequence). The CDR3 has 13 amino acids. The CDR3 region is CASSLGALYEQYF. Here the CDR3 DNA reads TGTGCCAGCAGCTTAGGGGCCCTCTACGAGCAGTACTTC.

The chain joins TRBV12-3 or TRBV12-4 to TRBJ1-2, with D tentatively TRBD1 (6 bases). V dropped 6 bases and J dropped 3 bases, with 11 bases sitting between them. This CDR3 has 13 amino acids. CDR3 amino acids: CASSSRQDYGYTF. CDR3 nucleotides: TGTGCCAGCAGCTCCAGACAGGACTATGGCTACACCTTC.

This chain links TRBV29-1 with TRBJ2-5, with D possibly matching TRBD2 (6 bases). Between the trimmed V and J ends, which lost 3 bases and 5 bases, there was a span of 10 bases. Germline V gives CDR1 SQVTM, CDR2 ANQGSEA. The length of the CDR3 is 12 residues. As DNA, the CDR3 is TGCAGCGTTGACCCGGGGGTTGAGACCCAGTACTTC. Translating it yields CSVDPGVETQYF.

The gene calls are TRBV6-2 or TRBV6-3 and TRBJ1-1; TRBD1 is a possible D gene (5 bases). CDR3 length: 14 amino acids. CDR1 and CDR2 (germline): MNHEY, SVGEGT. V shed 0 bases and J shed 5 bases, with 10 bases lying between them. CDR3 DNA sequence: TGTGCCAGCAGTTACTCGTCCGGGGGAACTGAAGCTTTCTTT. Amino acid sequence: CASSYSSGGTEAFF.

The chain links TRBV4-3 to TRBJ2-3, with D possibly TRBD2 on 5 matching bases. Germline CDR1 LGHNA, CDR2 YSLEER. V was trimmed by 1 base and J by 4 bases, leaving 18 bases between them. The CDR3 loop spans 17 amino acids. Here the CDR3 reads CASSQATTMRVADTQYF. CDR3 in DNA: TGCGCCAGCAGCCAAGCGACTACAATGAGGGTTGCAGATACGCAGTATTTT.

The chain is built from TRBV10-2 and TRBJ1-5; D gene uncertain. Germline V CDR1 and CDR2: WSHSY, SAAADI. This CDR3 contains 15 residues. V lost 0 bases to trimming and J lost 2 bases, with 8 bases between them. CDR3: CASSESTGRNQPQHF. CDR3 DNA sequence: TGCGCCAGCAGTGAGTCGACGGGTCGCAATCAGCCCCAGCATTTT.

CDR3 nucleotides: TGTGCCAGCAGATCAAGCGGGGGGATGACCCTCTACGAGCAGTACTTC. Its protein product is CASRSSGGMTLYEQYF. The chain links TRBV7-8 to TRBJ2-7; 9 positions agree with TRBD2. Germline V gene data show CDR1 as SGHVS and CDR2 as FQNEAQ. V dropped 6 bases and J dropped 3; count of bases not matched to a gene: 12. The CDR3 is made up of 16 amino acids. The complete variable domain, with remaining parts taken from reference TRBV7-8 and TRBJ2-7, reads GAGVSQSPRYKVAKRGQDVALRCDPISGHVSLFWYQQALGQGPEFLTYFQNEAQLDKSGLPSDRFFAERPEGSVSTLKIQRTQQEDSAVYLCASRSSGGMTLYEQYFGPGTRLTVT.

The chain links TRBV25-1 to TRBJ2-3; 9 nucleotides line up with TRBD1. V gave up 6 bases and J gave up 5 bases; unmatched junction bases: 9. The germline V gene encodes CDR1 MGHDK and CDR2 SYGVNS. CDR3 length: 15 residues. The CDR3 is CASREPRTGEDTQYF. The CDR3 DNA sequence: TGTGCCAGCAGGGAGCCCCGGACAGGGGAAGATACGCAGTATTTT.